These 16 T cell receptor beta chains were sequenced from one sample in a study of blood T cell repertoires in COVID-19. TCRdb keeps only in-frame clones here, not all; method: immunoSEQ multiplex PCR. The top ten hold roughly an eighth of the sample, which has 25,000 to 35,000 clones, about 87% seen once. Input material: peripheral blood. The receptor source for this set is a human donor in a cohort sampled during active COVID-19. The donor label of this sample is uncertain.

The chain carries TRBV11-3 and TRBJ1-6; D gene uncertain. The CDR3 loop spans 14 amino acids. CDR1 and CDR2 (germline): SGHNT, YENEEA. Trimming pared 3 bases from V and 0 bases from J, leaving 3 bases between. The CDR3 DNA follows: TGTGCCAGCAGCTTCAGCTCCTATAATTCACCCCTCCACTTT. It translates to CASSFSSYNSPLHF.

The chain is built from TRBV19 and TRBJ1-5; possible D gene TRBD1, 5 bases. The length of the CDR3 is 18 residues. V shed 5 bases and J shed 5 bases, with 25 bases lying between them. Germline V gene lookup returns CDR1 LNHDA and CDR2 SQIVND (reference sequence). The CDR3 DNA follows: TGTGCCAGTAGTCGCAGGTGGAAAGGACCGGAAGGGGATCAGCCCCAGCATTTT. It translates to CASSRRWKGPEGDQPQHF.

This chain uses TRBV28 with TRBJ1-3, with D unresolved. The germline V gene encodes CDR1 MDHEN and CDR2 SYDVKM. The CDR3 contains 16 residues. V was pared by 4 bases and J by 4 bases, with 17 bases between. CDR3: CASSSPGGETGNTIYF. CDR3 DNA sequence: TGTGCCAGCAGTTCCCCAGGCGGGGAAACCGGAAACACCATATATTTT.

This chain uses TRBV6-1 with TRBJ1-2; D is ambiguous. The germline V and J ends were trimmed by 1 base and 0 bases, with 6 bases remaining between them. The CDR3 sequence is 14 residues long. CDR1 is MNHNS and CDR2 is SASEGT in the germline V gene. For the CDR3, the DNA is TGTGCCAGCAGTGAAGTTGGAGCTAACTATGGCTACACCTTC. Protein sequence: CASSEVGANYGYTF.

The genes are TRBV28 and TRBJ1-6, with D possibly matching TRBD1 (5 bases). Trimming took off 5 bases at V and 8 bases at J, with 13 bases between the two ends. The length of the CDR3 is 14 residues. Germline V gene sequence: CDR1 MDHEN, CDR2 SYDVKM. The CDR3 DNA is TGTGCCAGCAGTCGCACAGGAAGGGATTCACCCCTCCACTTT. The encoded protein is CASSRTGRDSPLHF.

DNA of the CDR3: TGTGCCAGCAATTTACAGTCAACAGGTAGCAATCAGCCCCAGCATTTT. As protein: CASNLQSTGSNQPQHF. The chain uses TRBV6-6 and TRBJ1-5; D perhaps matches TRBD1 (5 bases). Germline values: CDR1 MNHNY, CDR2 SVGAGI (reference sequence). The CDR3 loop spans 16 amino acids. V was trimmed by 7 bases and J by 0 bases, leaving 16 bases between them.

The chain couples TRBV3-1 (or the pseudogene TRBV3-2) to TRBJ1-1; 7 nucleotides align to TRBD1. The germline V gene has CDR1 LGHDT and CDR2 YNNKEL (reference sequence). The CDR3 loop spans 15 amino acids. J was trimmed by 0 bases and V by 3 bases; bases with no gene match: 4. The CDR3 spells CASSQRDSVNTEAFF. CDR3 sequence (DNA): TGTGCCAGCAGCCAGAGGGACAGTGTGAACACTGAAGCTTTCTTT.

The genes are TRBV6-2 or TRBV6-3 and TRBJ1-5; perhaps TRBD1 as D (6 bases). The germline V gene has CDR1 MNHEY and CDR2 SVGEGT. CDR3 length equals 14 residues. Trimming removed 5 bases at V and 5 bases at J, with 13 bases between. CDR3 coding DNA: TGTGCCAGCAGTCGAAGGGGGGGAGATCAGCCCCAGCATTTT. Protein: CASSRRGGDQPQHF.

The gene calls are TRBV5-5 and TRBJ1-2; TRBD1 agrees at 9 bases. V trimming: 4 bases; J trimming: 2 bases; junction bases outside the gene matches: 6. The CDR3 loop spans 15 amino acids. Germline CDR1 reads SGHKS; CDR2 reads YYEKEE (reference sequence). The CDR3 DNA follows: TGTGCCAGCAGCCCTTTCGGGACAGGGAACTATGGCTACACCTTC. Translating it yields CASSPFGTGNYGYTF.

The CDR3 nucleotides read TGTGCCAGCAGCTTGGATCGGGGTTCCTATAATTCACCCCTCCACTTT. Amino acid sequence: CASSLDRGSYNSPLHF. The chain uses TRBV5-6 and TRBJ1-6; D unresolved. Germline values: CDR1 SGHDT, CDR2 YYEEEE. Between the trimmed V and J ends, which lost 0 bases and 1 base, there was a span of 8 bases. This CDR3 has 16 amino acids.

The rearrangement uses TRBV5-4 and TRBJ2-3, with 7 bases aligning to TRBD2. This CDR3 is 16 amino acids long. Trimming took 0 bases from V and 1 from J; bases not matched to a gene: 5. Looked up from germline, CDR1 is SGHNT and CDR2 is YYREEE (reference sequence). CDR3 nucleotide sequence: TGTGCCAGCAGCTTGGCGGGAGGCCGGGGCACAGATACGCAGTATTTT. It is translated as CASSLAGGRGTDTQYF.

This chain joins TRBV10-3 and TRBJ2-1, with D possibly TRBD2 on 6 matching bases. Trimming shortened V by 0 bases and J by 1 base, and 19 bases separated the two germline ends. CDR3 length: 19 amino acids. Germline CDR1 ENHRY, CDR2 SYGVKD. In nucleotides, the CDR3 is TGTGCCATCAGTGAGTCTATGGGACTCTCGACTTTTTCCTACAATGAGCAGTTCTTC. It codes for CAISESMGLSTFSYNEQFF.

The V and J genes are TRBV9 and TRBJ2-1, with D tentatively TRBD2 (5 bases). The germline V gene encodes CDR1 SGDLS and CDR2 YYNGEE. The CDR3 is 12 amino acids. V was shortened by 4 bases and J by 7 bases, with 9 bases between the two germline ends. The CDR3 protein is CASSMRVNEQFF. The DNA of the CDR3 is TGTGCCAGCAGCATGAGGGTTAATGAGCAGTTCTTC.

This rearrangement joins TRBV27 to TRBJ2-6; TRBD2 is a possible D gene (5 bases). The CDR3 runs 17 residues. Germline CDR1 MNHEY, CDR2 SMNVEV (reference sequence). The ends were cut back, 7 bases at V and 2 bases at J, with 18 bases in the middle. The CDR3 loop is CASTLRGREPGANVLTF. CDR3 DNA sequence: TGTGCCAGCACCCTTCGGGGAAGAGAGCCTGGGGCCAACGTCCTGACTTTC. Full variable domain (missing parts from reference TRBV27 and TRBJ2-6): EAQVTQNPRYLITVTGKKLTVTCSQNMNHEYMSWYRQDPGLGLRQIYYSMNVEVTDKGDVPEGYKVSRKEKRNFPLILESPSPNQTSLYFCASTLRGREPGANVLTFGAGSRLTVL.

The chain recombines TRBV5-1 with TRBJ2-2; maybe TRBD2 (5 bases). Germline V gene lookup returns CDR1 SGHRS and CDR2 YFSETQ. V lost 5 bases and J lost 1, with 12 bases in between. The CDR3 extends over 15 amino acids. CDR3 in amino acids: CASRRPGLNTGELFF. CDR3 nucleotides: TGCGCCAGCAGACGTCCCGGACTGAACACCGGGGAGCTGTTTTTT.

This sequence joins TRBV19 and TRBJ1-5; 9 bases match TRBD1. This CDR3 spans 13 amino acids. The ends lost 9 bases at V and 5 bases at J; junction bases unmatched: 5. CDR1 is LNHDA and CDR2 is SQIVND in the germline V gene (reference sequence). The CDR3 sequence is CARLDRGYQPQHF. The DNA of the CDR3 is TGTGCCAGACTGGACAGGGGTTATCAGCCCCAGCATTTT.